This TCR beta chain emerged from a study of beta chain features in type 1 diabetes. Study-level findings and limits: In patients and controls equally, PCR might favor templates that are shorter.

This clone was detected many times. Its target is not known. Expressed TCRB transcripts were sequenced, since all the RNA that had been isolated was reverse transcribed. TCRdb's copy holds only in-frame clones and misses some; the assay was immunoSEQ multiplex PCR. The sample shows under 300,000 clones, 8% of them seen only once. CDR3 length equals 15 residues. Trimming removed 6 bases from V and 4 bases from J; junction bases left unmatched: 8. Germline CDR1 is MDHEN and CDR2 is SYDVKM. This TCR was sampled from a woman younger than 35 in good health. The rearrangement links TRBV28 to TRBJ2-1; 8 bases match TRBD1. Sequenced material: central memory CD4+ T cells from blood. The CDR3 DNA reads TGTGCCAGCAGCTACAGGGGGGAAAGATACAATGAGCAGTTCTTC. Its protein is CASSYRGERYNEQFF.